Sequencing of this TCR beta chain was carried out in a study of beta chain features in type 1 diabetes. Study conclusions and caveats: cDNA sequencing could over-represent cells with high TCR expression.

Via the markers CD45RO/CCR7/CD25/CD127/CD95/CD27, stem cell-like memory, regulatory, central memory and naive CD4+ cells were sorted. Every sorted population was more than 95% pure. What was sequenced were expressed TCRB transcripts, since all of the isolated RNA had been reverse transcribed. Read counts averaged around 3.9 million for samples of naive, central memory and regulatory T cells. This table comes from immunoSEQ multiplex PCR, and its TCRdb copy is limited to in-frame clones, with some not included. The sample lists 300,000 to 350,000 clones; 13% to 15% were seen once. This clone was found a few times. Its antigen is not identified. V was pared by 6 bases and J by 6 bases, with 18 bases between. The CDR3 totals 15 residues. Germline V gene lookup returns CDR1 SGHTA and CDR2 FQGTGA.

The specimen sequenced was central memory CD4+ T cells from blood. The rearrangement links TRBV7-3 to TRBJ1-5; tentative D call: TRBD1 (5 bases). The receptor's source is a young man in good health. The CDR3 DNA is TGTGCCAGCAGTCCCGATGGGGGGTTAGGTCAGCCCCAGCATTTT. Translation: CASSPDGGLGQPQHF.